The T cell receptor beta chain under discussion was sequenced for a study of neurological immune-mediated disorders. CDR3 length: 13 residues. V lost 5 bases, J lost 5 bases, and 12 bases lay in between. In germline, CDR1 is SGHTA, CDR2 FQGNSA. TCRdb reprocessed the 5' RACE reads via MiXCR and lists one record per CDR3 protein. Of 85,000 to 100,000 distinct CDR3 sequences listed, roughly 4% are singletons. In this sample, this clonotype turned up many times. The chain couples TRBV7-2 to TRBJ2-5; D is uncertain. Material: PBMCs. This TCR was recovered from a woman aged 18-35 years with multiple sclerosis. The CDR3 spells CASSPPSRETQYF. The CDR3 DNA follows: TGTGCCAGCAGCCCACCCAGTCGGGAGACCCAGTACTTC.